This T cell receptor (beta chain) came from a study of T cell clonality in common variable immunodeficiency. This clone occurred many times. As yet, its antigen is unknown. Read sequence stops 3 residues before the CDR3 end, and the germline J gene provides the missing end. This sample includes further DNA sequences coding for the same CDR3. This table comes from immunoSEQ multiplex PCR, and its TCRdb copy is limited to in-frame clones, with some not included. Sampling found some 60,000 clones, none seen once. CDR3 length: 15 amino acids. V shed 5 bases, J shed 4 bases, and the junction held 9 bases outside the gene matches. Germline loops: CDR1 DFQATT, CDR2 SNEGSKA (reference sequence). Findings of the study overall: TCRbeta clonality was increased in CVID versus healthy controls. CVID subjects shared fewer TCRbeta clones than healthy controls did. Reportedly, TCR beta sequences from common variable immunodeficiency showed fewer deletions and N-nucleotide insertions.

This sequence joins TRBV20-1 and TRBJ2-7; 12 bases fit TRBD2. The TCR sequence derives from a person aged 18 to 75 in good health. The sample was peripheral blood mononuclear cells. The CDR3 here is CSAPLAGGPRYEQYF. CDR3 DNA, as far as it was read: TGCAGTGCTCCCCTAGCGGGAGGGCCTAGGTACGAG.